A selection of T cell receptor beta chains follows, all from one sample in a study of blood T cells in healthy people across ages. Using its own MiXCR run on the 5' RACE reads, TCRdb lists one record per CDR3 protein. The sample shows about 1.4 million distinct CDR3 sequences, approximately 59% of them seen only once. Source material: blood. The receptor source for this set is a man between 18 and 35 years old in good health. CDR3s include the opening cysteine and the closing phenylalanine or tryptophan. The D gene is left open where the match is weak. Clone size appears in some rows only: once, few, many, or a class for an expanded clone.

v_call: TRBV5-5
d_call: .
j_call: TRBJ2-3
clone_size: .
cdr3_aa: CASRPGTGEDYTDTQYF
cdr3_nt: TGTGCCAGCAGACCCGGGACCGGGGAGGATTACACAGATACGCAGTATTTT

v_call: TRBV12-3/TRBV12-4
d_call: TRBD1
j_call: TRBJ2-5
clone_size: once
cdr3_aa: CASSRDRAGEQYF
cdr3_nt: TGTGCCAGCAGCCGGGACAGGGCGGGAGAGCAGTACTTC

v_call: TRBV7-9
d_call: .
j_call: TRBJ2-5
clone_size: .
cdr3_aa: CASSWGVGETQYF
cdr3_nt: TGTGCCAGCAGCTGGGGGGTCGGAGAGACCCAGTACTTC

v_call: TRBV29-1
d_call: .
j_call: TRBJ2-5
clone_size: .
cdr3_aa: CSVEEYGPKRTRKETQYF
cdr3_nt: TGCAGCGTTGAAGAGTATGGCCCAAAGCGGACGAGGAAAGAGACCCAGTACTTC

v_call: TRBV12-3/TRBV12-4
d_call: .
j_call: TRBJ2-5
clone_size: .
cdr3_aa: CASRRLAFRETQYF
cdr3_nt: TGTGCCAGCAGGAGACTGGCGTTTCGGGAGACCCAGTACTTC

v_call: TRBV9
d_call: TRBD2
j_call: TRBJ2-1
clone_size: .
cdr3_aa: CASSDSPRLAGKYNEQFF
cdr3_nt: TGTGCCAGCAGCGACAGCCCGAGGCTAGCGGGAAAGTACAATGAGCAGTTCTTC

v_call: TRBV12-3/TRBV12-4
d_call: TRBD1
j_call: TRBJ1-4
clone_size: .
cdr3_aa: CASSYHRQGLKEKLFF
cdr3_nt: TGTGCCAGCAGTTATCACCGACAGGGGTTGAAAGAAAAACTGTTTTTT

v_call: TRBV13
d_call: .
j_call: TRBJ2-5
clone_size: few
cdr3_aa: CASSSRDYQETQYF
cdr3_nt: TGTGCCAGCAGCTCCCGGGACTACCAAGAGACCCAGTACTTC

v_call: TRBV27
d_call: .
j_call: TRBJ2-7
clone_size: .
cdr3_aa: CASSLGSGAYEQYF
cdr3_nt: TGTGCCAGCAGTTTGGGGAGCGGCGCCTACGAGCAGTACTTC

v_call: TRBV20-1
d_call: .
j_call: TRBJ1-6
clone_size: .
cdr3_aa: CSARDTADSPLHF
cdr3_nt: TGCAGTGCTAGAGATACGGCCGATTCACCCCTCCACTTT

v_call: TRBV4-1
d_call: TRBD1
j_call: TRBJ1-2
clone_size: .
cdr3_aa: CASTRGEGTGRNYGYTF
cdr3_nt: TGCGCCAGCACCCGGGGTGAGGGGACAGGGCGTAACTATGGCTACACCTTC

v_call: TRBV14
d_call: .
j_call: TRBJ1-2
clone_size: few
cdr3_aa: CASSRGISYGYTF
cdr3_nt: TGTGCCAGCAGCCGGGGGATTTCGTATGGCTACACCTTC

v_call: TRBV13
d_call: .
j_call: TRBJ2-6
clone_size: few
cdr3_aa: CASSFLTGPPSGANVLTF
cdr3_nt: TGTGCCAGCAGCTTCCTGACAGGTCCCCCCTCTGGGGCCAACGTCCTGACTTTC

v_call: TRBV4-2
d_call: TRBD1
j_call: TRBJ2-3
clone_size: few
cdr3_aa: CASSQGTGADTQYF
cdr3_nt: TGTGCCAGCAGCCAAGGGACAGGCGCAGATACGCAGTATTTT

v_call: TRBV2
d_call: TRBD1
j_call: TRBJ1-2
clone_size: .
cdr3_aa: CASSERTGGPTRGYGYTF
cdr3_nt: TGTGCCAGCAGTGAGAGGACAGGGGGCCCAACCCGGGGATATGGCTACACCTTC

v_call: TRBV28
d_call: .
j_call: TRBJ2-1
clone_size: .
cdr3_aa: CASSFRAWNEQFF
cdr3_nt: TGTGCCAGCAGTTTCCGGGCCTGGAATGAGCAGTTCTTC

v_call: TRBV20-1
d_call: TRBD1
j_call: TRBJ2-7
clone_size: few
cdr3_aa: CSAREGQGLSYEQYF
cdr3_nt: TGCAGTGCTAGGGAAGGACAGGGCCTCTCCTACGAGCAGTACTTC

v_call: TRBV6-2/TRBV6-3
d_call: .
j_call: TRBJ2-2
clone_size: .
cdr3_aa: CASSSGGVGGELFF
cdr3_nt: TGTGCCAGCAGTTCCGGAGGGGTCGGCGGGGAGCTGTTTTTT

v_call: TRBV7-9
d_call: .
j_call: TRBJ1-6
clone_size: .
cdr3_aa: CASSLGETPSWDSPLHF
cdr3_nt: TGTGCCAGCAGCTTAGGAGAGACACCTTCGTGGGATTCACCCCTCCACTTT

v_call: TRBV7-9
d_call: .
j_call: TRBJ1-2
clone_size: .
cdr3_aa: CASSCSPQGYYGYTF
cdr3_nt: TGTGCCAGCAGCTGCTCACCTCAGGGGTACTATGGCTACACCTTC

v_call: TRBV4-1
d_call: TRBD2
j_call: TRBJ2-1
clone_size: .
cdr3_aa: CASSQVSAGDYNEQFF
cdr3_nt: TGCGCCAGCAGCCAAGTATCAGCGGGGGACTACAATGAGCAGTTCTTC

v_call: TRBV21-1
d_call: .
j_call: TRBJ1-5
clone_size: .
cdr3_aa: CARIGTGCDQPQHF
cdr3_nt: TGTGCCCGTATAGGGACAGGGTGTGATCAGCCCCAGCATTTT

v_call: TRBV4-1
d_call: .
j_call: TRBJ1-4
clone_size: .
cdr3_aa: CASSQDIGGRKLFF
cdr3_nt: TGCGCCAGCAGCCAAGATATTGGGGGGCGTAAACTGTTTTTT

v_call: TRBV27
d_call: TRBD1
j_call: TRBJ1-2
clone_size: .
cdr3_aa: CASSTGQAPQPNYGYTF
cdr3_nt: TGTGCCAGCAGTACAGGACAGGCCCCACAACCAAACTATGGCTACACCTTC

v_call: TRBV6-2/TRBV6-3
d_call: .
j_call: TRBJ2-7
clone_size: .
cdr3_aa: CASSYVAGQSSYEQYF
cdr3_nt: TGTGCCAGCAGTTACGTGGCGGGCCAGAGCTCCTACGAGCAGTACTTC

v_call: TRBV20-1
d_call: .
j_call: TRBJ1-1
clone_size: .
cdr3_aa: CSAKDKNTEAFF
cdr3_nt: TGCAGTGCTAAGGACAAGAACACTGAAGCTTTCTTT

v_call: TRBV28
d_call: .
j_call: TRBJ2-7
clone_size: .
cdr3_aa: CASGRFDEQYF
cdr3_nt: TGTGCCAGCGGGAGGTTCGACGAGCAGTACTTC

v_call: TRBV20-1
d_call: TRBD1
j_call: TRBJ2-3
clone_size: .
cdr3_aa: CSASGQGGVDTQYF
cdr3_nt: TGCAGTGCTTCGGGACAGGGGGGCGTAGATACGCAGTATTTT

v_call: TRBV4-1
d_call: .
j_call: TRBJ2-5
clone_size: .
cdr3_aa: CASSQELADEQYF
cdr3_nt: TGCGCCAGCAGCCAAGAATTAGCCGATGAGCAGTACTTC

v_call: TRBV2
d_call: .
j_call: TRBJ1-1
clone_size: .
cdr3_aa: CASSEHLLNTEAFF
cdr3_nt: TGTGCCAGCAGCGAACACCTTCTGAACACTGAAGCTTTCTTT

v_call: TRBV24-1
d_call: .
j_call: TRBJ2-1
clone_size: once
cdr3_aa: CATSDLRRVNEQFF
cdr3_nt: TGTGCCACCAGTGATTTGCGACGCGTGAATGAGCAGTTCTTC

v_call: TRBV28
d_call: .
j_call: TRBJ1-2
clone_size: .
cdr3_aa: CASSSPTENYGYTF
cdr3_nt: TGTGCCAGCAGTTCCCCCACAGAAAACTATGGCTACACCTTC

v_call: TRBV10-2
d_call: TRBD1
j_call: TRBJ2-5
clone_size: few
cdr3_aa: CASSDPGTGGGETQYF
cdr3_nt: TGCGCCAGCAGTGACCCCGGGACAGGGGGTGGAGAGACCCAGTACTTC

v_call: TRBV20-1
d_call: .
j_call: TRBJ1-2
clone_size: .
cdr3_aa: CSARIGLSYGYTF
cdr3_nt: TGCAGTGCTAGAATCGGGCTTTCCTATGGCTACACCTTC

v_call: TRBV7-9
d_call: .
j_call: TRBJ2-7
clone_size: .
cdr3_aa: CASSLGQEVFYEQYF
cdr3_nt: TGTGCCAGCAGCTTAGGACAGGAAGTGTTCTACGAGCAGTACTTC

v_call: TRBV24-1
d_call: TRBD1
j_call: TRBJ1-5
clone_size: .
cdr3_aa: CATSDFRQGVEQPQHF
cdr3_nt: TGCGCCACCAGTGATTTTAGGCAGGGGGTAGAGCAGCCCCAGCATTTT

v_call: TRBV12-3/TRBV12-4
d_call: TRBD2
j_call: TRBJ2-1
clone_size: .
cdr3_aa: CASSLRPSGGAGNEQFF
cdr3_nt: TGTGCCAGCAGTTTACGGCCTAGCGGGGGGGCAGGTAATGAGCAGTTCTTC

v_call: TRBV20-1
d_call: TRBD2
j_call: TRBJ2-1
clone_size: few
cdr3_aa: CSALFLASGNNEQFF
cdr3_nt: TGCAGTGCACTATTCTTGGCTAGCGGAAACAATGAGCAGTTCTTC

v_call: TRBV20-1
d_call: TRBD2
j_call: TRBJ2-5
clone_size: once
cdr3_aa: CSARAGGLYNEQYF
cdr3_nt: TGCAGTGCTAGGGCGGGGGGCCTCTACAATGAGCAGTACTTC

v_call: TRBV7-9
d_call: .
j_call: TRBJ1-4
clone_size: .
cdr3_aa: CASSLVVSARNEKLFF
cdr3_nt: TGTGCCAGCAGCTTAGTCGTCAGCGCTCGTAATGAAAAACTGTTTTTT

v_call: TRBV5-1
d_call: .
j_call: TRBJ1-5
clone_size: .
cdr3_aa: CASRRDGGNQPQHF
cdr3_nt: TGCGCCAGCAGAAGAGACGGGGGCAATCAGCCCCAGCATTTT

v_call: TRBV28
d_call: .
j_call: TRBJ2-1
clone_size: once
cdr3_aa: CAGSCGTTHNEQFF
cdr3_nt: TGTGCCGGCAGTTGTGGTACTACCCACAATGAGCAGTTCTTC

v_call: TRBV15
d_call: .
j_call: TRBJ2-7
clone_size: .
cdr3_aa: CATSRDTLEQYF
cdr3_nt: TGTGCCACCAGCAGAGATACGCTCGAGCAGTACTTC

v_call: TRBV6-2/TRBV6-3
d_call: TRBD1
j_call: TRBJ2-1
clone_size: .
cdr3_aa: CASATRQGLTYNEQFF
cdr3_nt: TGTGCCAGCGCAACCCGACAGGGCTTGACCTACAATGAGCAGTTCTTC

v_call: TRBV4-2
d_call: .
j_call: TRBJ2-4
clone_size: .
cdr3_aa: CASSRGRFNIQYF
cdr3_nt: TGTGCCAGCAGCCGGGGACGGTTCAACATTCAGTACTTC

v_call: TRBV28
d_call: .
j_call: TRBJ1-2
clone_size: .
cdr3_aa: CASSPGWGTNYGYTF
cdr3_nt: TGTGCCAGCAGTCCGGGGTGGGGAACTAACTATGGCTACACCTTC

v_call: TRBV11-3
d_call: TRBD2
j_call: TRBJ2-1
clone_size: .
cdr3_aa: CASSLDLAGAGNEQFF
cdr3_nt: TGTGCCAGCAGCTTAGATCTAGCGGGGGCTGGGAATGAGCAGTTCTTC

v_call: TRBV4-1
d_call: TRBD1
j_call: TRBJ2-1
clone_size: few
cdr3_aa: CASSQDRTGGNEQFF
cdr3_nt: TGCGCCAGCAGCCAAGACCGGACAGGGGGCAATGAGCAGTTCTTC

v_call: TRBV5-1
d_call: .
j_call: TRBJ2-7
clone_size: .
cdr3_aa: CASSRNRVTYEQYF
cdr3_nt: TGCGCCAGCAGCCGAAACAGGGTAACCTACGAGCAGTACTTC

v_call: TRBV6-2/TRBV6-3
d_call: .
j_call: TRBJ2-7
clone_size: few
cdr3_aa: CASSYGSELAYEQYF
cdr3_nt: TGTGCCAGCAGTTACGGCAGCGAGCTTGCCTACGAGCAGTACTTC

v_call: TRBV7-9
d_call: .
j_call: TRBJ1-1
clone_size: .
cdr3_aa: CASSSALVPGTEAFF
cdr3_nt: TGTGCCAGCAGCTCGGCCCTTGTGCCGGGCACTGAAGCTTTCTTT

v_call: TRBV6-2/TRBV6-3
d_call: .
j_call: TRBJ1-1
clone_size: .
cdr3_aa: CASSTLINLDTEAFF
cdr3_nt: TGTGCCAGCAGCACCCTCATCAATTTGGACACTGAAGCTTTCTTT

v_call: TRBV15
d_call: .
j_call: TRBJ2-1
clone_size: few
cdr3_aa: CATSRVGDGEQFF
cdr3_nt: TGTGCCACCAGCAGAGTAGGGGATGGTGAGCAGTTCTTC

v_call: TRBV20-1
d_call: .
j_call: TRBJ2-2
clone_size: once
cdr3_aa: CSASWGGELFF
cdr3_nt: TGCAGTGCTAGCTGGGGCGGGGAGCTGTTTTTT

v_call: TRBV5-1
d_call: .
j_call: TRBJ2-2
clone_size: few
cdr3_aa: CASSLDRGSTGELFF
cdr3_nt: TGCGCCAGCAGCTTGGATAGGGGAAGCACCGGGGAGCTGTTTTTT